This record concerns one T cell receptor beta chain sequence. Germline assignment: CDR1 MNHNS and CDR2 SASEGT. The V gene lost 6 bases and the J gene lost 7 bases, with 6 bases spanning the gap. The CDR3 has 11 residues. Assay: immunoSEQ multiplex PCR; the TCRdb copy retains only in-frame clones and omits some. The sample consists of roughly 170,000 clones, roughly nine tenths of them appearing once. Time point reported: blood 4 weeks post-SBRT, at nephrectomy. Treatment of the sample: 15 Gy SBRT to primary tumor, nephrectomy 4 weeks later. Nephrectomy followed 15 Gy stereotactic body radiation by 4 weeks. This renal cell carcinoma was of the clear cell type. This entry is derived from a study of radiation and T cells in renal cell carcinoma.

This specimen consisted of blood, obtained from a patient whose treatment included radiotherapy and nephrectomy. This TCR derives from a woman aged 50 to 60 with renal cell carcinoma. V and J are TRBV6-1 and TRBJ1-4, with D hard to call. CDR3 in DNA: TGTGCCAGCAGGGATCTTGAAAAACTGTTTTTT. Amino acids: CASRDLEKLFF.